The 9 T cell receptor beta chains reported below all come from one sample, sequenced in a study of blood T cell repertoires in COVID-19. Assay: immunoSEQ multiplex PCR; the TCRdb copy retains only in-frame clones and omits some. The sample has fewer than 250,000 clones, 80% to 90% seen once; the top ten hold 2% to 3%. Material: peripheral blood. The receptors shown here come from a woman in her thirties or forties with active or convalescent COVID-19.

This rearrangement joins TRBV9 to TRBJ1-3; D gene unclear. Trimming took 0 bases from V and 2 from J, leaving 6 bases between them. Germline V gene lookup returns CDR1 SGDLS and CDR2 YYNGEE. The CDR3 length is 14 residues. The CDR3 region is CASSVGTAGNTIYF. The CDR3 coding sequence is TGTGCCAGCAGCGTAGGGACTGCTGGAAACACCATATATTTT.

The CDR3 protein is CASSGVAGGTSTDTQYF. The CDR3 coding sequence is TGTGCCAGCAGCGGTGTAGCGGGGGGTACGAGCACAGATACGCAGTATTTT. The V gene is TRBV7-9, the J gene TRBJ2-3, with 10 nucleotides matching TRBD2. V was clipped by 5 bases and J by 0 bases; unmatched bases: 8. The germline V gene encodes CDR1 SEHNR and CDR2 FQNEAQ (reference sequence). The CDR3 has 17 amino acids.

The V call is TRBV19, the J call TRBJ2-1, with 9 bases fitting TRBD2. The length of the CDR3 is 16 residues. The germline V gene has CDR1 LNHDA and CDR2 SQIVND (reference sequence). Trimming at V came to 5 bases and at J to 9 bases, leaving 14 bases not matched to a gene. The CDR3 loop is CASSPQSSGNFGEQFF. As DNA, the CDR3 is TGTGCCAGTAGTCCACAGTCTAGCGGGAACTTTGGTGAGCAGTTCTTC.

The chain employs TRBV12-3 or TRBV12-4 and TRBJ1-2; D uncertain. The CDR3 runs 13 residues. V was shortened by 1 base and J by 7 bases, with 10 bases between the two germline ends. CDR3 amino acids: CASSLVTARGYTF. The DNA for the CDR3 is TGTGCCAGCAGTTTAGTAACAGCACGTGGCTACACCTTC.

The chain has TRBV30 and TRBJ2-2; possible D gene TRBD1, 6 bases. This CDR3 is built from 13 residues. V lost 1 base and J lost 7, with 10 bases in between. Germline V CDR1 and CDR2: GTSNPN, SVGIG (reference sequence). CDR3 protein: CAWSGPRGGELFF. CDR3 coding DNA: TGTGCCTGGAGTGGCCCCAGGGGCGGGGAGCTGTTTTTT. The variable domain in full, completed from reference TRBV30 and TRBJ2-2, reads SQTIHQWPATLVQPVGSPLSLECTVEGTSNPNLYWYRQAAGRGLQLLFYSVGIGQISSEVPQNLSASRPQDRQFILSSKKLLLSDSGFYLCAWSGPRGGELFFGEGSRLTVL.

V usage is TRBV7-3 and J usage is TRBJ2-1, with 7 positions matching TRBD1. V dropped 3 bases and J dropped 9; count of bases not matched to a gene: 8. The CDR3 has 14 residues. Germline V gene sequence: CDR1 SGHTA, CDR2 FQGTGA. The CDR3 is CASSFRQGRVEQFF. The CDR3 nucleotides are TGTGCCAGCAGCTTCAGACAGGGAAGGGTTGAGCAGTTCTTC.

This chain connects TRBV6-2 or TRBV6-3 to TRBJ2-7; tentative D call: TRBD2 (5 bases). This CDR3 spans 14 amino acids. Germline lookup yields CDR1 MNHEY and CDR2 SVGEGT. Trimming removed 5 bases from V and 2 bases from J, with 13 bases in between. The CDR3 region is CASSRVGNPYEQYF. DNA for the CDR3: TGTGCCAGCAGTCGAGTCGGGAACCCCTACGAGCAGTACTTC.

The chain carries TRBV19 and TRBJ2-3; 11 bases fit TRBD2. The CDR3 contains 16 residues. Losses at the gene ends were 4 bases for V and 3 bases for J; bases not matched to a gene: 6. Germline lookup yields CDR1 LNHDA and CDR2 SQIVND (reference sequence). In DNA, the CDR3 is TGTGCCAGTAGTACCCCTAGCGGGGGGCGGACAGATACGCAGTATTTT. Its translation is CASSTPSGGRTDTQYF.

V gene TRBV20-1 combines with J gene TRBJ2-7; the D is unclear. Germline loops: CDR1 DFQATT, CDR2 SNEGSKA (reference sequence). The length of the CDR3 is 11 residues. V dropped 4 bases and J dropped 3 bases, with 7 bases sitting between them. The CDR3 sequence is CSANNVYEQYF. The CDR3 nucleotides read TGCAGTGCTAATAATGTCTACGAGCAGTACTTC.